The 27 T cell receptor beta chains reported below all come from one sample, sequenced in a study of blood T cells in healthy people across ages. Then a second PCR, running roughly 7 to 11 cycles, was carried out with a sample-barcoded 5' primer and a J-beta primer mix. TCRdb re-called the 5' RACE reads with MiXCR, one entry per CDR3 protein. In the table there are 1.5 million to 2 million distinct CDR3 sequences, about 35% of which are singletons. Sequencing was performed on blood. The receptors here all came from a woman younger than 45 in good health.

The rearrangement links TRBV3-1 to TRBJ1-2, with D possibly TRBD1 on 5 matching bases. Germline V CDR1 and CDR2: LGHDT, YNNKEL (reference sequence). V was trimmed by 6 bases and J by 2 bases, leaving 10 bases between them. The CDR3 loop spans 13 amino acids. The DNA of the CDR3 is TGTGCCAGCAGGTTTGGGGGGAACTATGGCTACACCTTC. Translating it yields CASRFGGNYGYTF.

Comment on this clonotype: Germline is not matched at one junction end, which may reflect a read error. CDR3 loop: CASNERGSGNTIYF. CDR3 in DNA: TGCGCCAGCAATGAGCGGGGCTCTGGAAACACCATATATTTT. This chain connects TRBV10-2 to TRBJ1-3; D not resolved. The germline CDR1 and CDR2 sequences are WSHSY and SAAADI. This CDR3 is built from 14 residues.

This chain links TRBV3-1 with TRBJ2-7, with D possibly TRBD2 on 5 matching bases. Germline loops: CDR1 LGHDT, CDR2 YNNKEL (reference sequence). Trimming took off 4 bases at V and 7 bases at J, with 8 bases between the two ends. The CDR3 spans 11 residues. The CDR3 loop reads CASSLRTEQYF. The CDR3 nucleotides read TGTGCCAGCAGCCTTCGGACTGAGCAGTACTTC.

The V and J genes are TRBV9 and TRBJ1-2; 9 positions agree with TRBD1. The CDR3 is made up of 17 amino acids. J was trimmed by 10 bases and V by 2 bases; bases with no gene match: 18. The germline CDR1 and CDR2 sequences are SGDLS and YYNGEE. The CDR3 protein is CASSVSLSGTGRRDYTF. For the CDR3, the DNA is TGTGCCAGCAGCGTCTCTCTATCCGGGACAGGGAGGCGGGACTACACCTTC. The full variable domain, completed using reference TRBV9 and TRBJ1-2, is DSGVTQTPKHLITATGQRVTLRCSPRSGDLSVYWYQQSLDQGLQFLIQYYNGEERAKGNILERFSAQQFPDLHSELNLSSLELGDSALYFCASSVSLSGTGRRDYTFGSGTRLTVV.

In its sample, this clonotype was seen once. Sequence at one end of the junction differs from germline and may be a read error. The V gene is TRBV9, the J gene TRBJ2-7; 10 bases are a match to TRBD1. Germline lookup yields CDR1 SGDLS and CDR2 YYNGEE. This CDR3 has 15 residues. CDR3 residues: CASNVGDRGTYEQYF. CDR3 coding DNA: TGTGCCAGCAACGTAGGGGACAGGGGTACCTACGAGCAGTACTTC.

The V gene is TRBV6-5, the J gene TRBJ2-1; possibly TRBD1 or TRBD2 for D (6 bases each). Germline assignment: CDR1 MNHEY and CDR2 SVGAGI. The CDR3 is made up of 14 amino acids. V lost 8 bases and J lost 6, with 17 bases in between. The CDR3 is CASRRGHGSNEQFF. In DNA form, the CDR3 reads TGTGCCAGCCGGCGGGGACACGGGAGCAATGAGCAGTTCTTC.

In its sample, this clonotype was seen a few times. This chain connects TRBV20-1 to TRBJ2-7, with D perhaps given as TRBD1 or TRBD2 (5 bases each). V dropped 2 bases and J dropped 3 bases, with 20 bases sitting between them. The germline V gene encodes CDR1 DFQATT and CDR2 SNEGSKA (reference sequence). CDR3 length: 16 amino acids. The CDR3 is CSARPALVGVGYEQYF. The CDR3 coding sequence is TGCAGTGCTAGACCCGCCCTCGTGGGGGTGGGCTACGAGCAGTACTTC.

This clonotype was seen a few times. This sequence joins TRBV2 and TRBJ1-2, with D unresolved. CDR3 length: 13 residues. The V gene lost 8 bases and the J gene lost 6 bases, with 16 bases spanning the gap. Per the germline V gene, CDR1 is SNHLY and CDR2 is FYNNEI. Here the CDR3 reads CASADRGINGYTF. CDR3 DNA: TGTGCCAGCGCCGACCGGGGAATAAATGGCTACACCTTC.

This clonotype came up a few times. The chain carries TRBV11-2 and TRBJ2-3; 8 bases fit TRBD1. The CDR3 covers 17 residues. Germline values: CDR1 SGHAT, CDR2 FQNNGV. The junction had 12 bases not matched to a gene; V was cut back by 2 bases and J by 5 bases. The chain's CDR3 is CASSLLPGQEGGDTQYF. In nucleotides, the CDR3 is TGTGCCAGCAGCTTACTACCGGGACAGGAGGGAGGAGATACGCAGTATTTT. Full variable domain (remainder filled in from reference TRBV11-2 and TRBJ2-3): EAGVAQSPRYKIIEKRQSVAFWCNPISGHATLYWYQQILGQGPKLLIQFQNNGVVDDSQLPKDRFSAERLKGVDSTLKIQPAKLEDSAVYLCASSLLPGQEGGDTQYFGPGTRLTVL.

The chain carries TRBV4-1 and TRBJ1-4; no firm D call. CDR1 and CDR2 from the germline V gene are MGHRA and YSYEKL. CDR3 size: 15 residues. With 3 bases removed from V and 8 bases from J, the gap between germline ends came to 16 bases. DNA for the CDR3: TGCGCCAGCAGCCATAAAGGCGTTCGAGGCGAAAAACTGTTTTTT. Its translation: CASSHKGVRGEKLFF.

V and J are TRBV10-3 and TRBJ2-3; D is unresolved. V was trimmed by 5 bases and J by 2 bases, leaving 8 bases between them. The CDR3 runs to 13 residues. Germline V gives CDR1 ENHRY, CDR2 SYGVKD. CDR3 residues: CAISPGVTDTQYF. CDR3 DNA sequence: TGTGCCATCAGTCCAGGAGTCACAGATACGCAGTATTTT.

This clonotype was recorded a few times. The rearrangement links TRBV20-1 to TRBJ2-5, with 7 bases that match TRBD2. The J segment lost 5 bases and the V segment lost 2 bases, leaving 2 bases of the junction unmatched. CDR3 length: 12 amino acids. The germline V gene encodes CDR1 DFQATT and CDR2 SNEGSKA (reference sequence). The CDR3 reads CSARLAVETQYF. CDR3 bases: TGCAGTGCTAGACTAGCGGTGGAGACCCAGTACTTC.

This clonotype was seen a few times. The CDR3 sequence is CASSPGTAGGYEQYF. The DNA of the CDR3 is TGTGCCAGCAGCCCCGGGACAGCGGGGGGCTACGAGCAGTACTTC. The chain combines TRBV5-8 with TRBJ2-7; TRBD2 matches 9 bases. J gave up 3 bases and V 4 bases, and 8 bases lay outside the gene matches. Germline V gene lookup returns CDR1 SGHTS and CDR2 YDEGEE. CDR3 length: 15 residues.

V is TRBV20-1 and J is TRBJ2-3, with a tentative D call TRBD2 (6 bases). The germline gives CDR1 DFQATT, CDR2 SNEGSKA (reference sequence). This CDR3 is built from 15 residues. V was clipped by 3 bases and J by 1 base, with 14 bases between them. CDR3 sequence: CSASKSSGRTDTQYF. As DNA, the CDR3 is TGCAGTGCTAGTAAGAGTAGCGGTCGCACAGATACGCAGTATTTT.

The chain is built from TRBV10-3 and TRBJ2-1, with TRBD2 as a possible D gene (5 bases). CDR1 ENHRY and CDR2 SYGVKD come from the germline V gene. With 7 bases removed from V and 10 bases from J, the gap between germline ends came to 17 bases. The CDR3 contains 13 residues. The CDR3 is CAINAQLGNEQFF. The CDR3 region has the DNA TGTGCCATCAATGCACAACTAGGAAACGAGCAGTTCTTC.

The CDR3 nucleotides are TGTGCCAGCAGCGGACAGGTCCAGGGGGACGCAGATACGCAGTATTTT. Translating gives CASSGQVQGDADTQYF. The V and J genes are TRBV7-2 and TRBJ2-3; 7 bases are a match to TRBD1. Trimming cost V 5 bases and J 4 bases; bases outside gene matches: 12. Germline CDR1 SGHTA, CDR2 FQGNSA. The CDR3 consists of 16 residues.

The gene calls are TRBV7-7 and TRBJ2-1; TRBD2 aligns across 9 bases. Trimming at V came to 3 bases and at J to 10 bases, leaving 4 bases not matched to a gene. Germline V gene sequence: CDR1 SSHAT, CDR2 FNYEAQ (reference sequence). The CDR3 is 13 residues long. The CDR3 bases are TGTGCCAGCAGCTTCCATCTAGCGGGGGAGCAGTTCTTC. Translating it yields CASSFHLAGEQFF.

CDR3 nucleotide sequence: TGTGCCAGCAGTTCGACACCTTACTACGAGCAGTACTTC. This gives the protein CASSSTPYYEQYF. The chain joins TRBV28 to TRBJ2-7; D gene ambiguous. Trimming took off 4 bases at V and 3 bases at J, with 10 bases between the two ends. Germline lookup yields CDR1 MDHEN and CDR2 SYDVKM. CDR3 length: 13 amino acids.

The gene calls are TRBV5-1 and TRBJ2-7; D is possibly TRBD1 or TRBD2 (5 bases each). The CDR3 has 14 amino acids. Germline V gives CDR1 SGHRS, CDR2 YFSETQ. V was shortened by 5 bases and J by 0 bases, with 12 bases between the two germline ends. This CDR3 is CASRRDVSSYEQYF. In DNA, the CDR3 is TGCGCCAGCAGACGGGACGTCTCCTCCTACGAGCAGTACTTC.

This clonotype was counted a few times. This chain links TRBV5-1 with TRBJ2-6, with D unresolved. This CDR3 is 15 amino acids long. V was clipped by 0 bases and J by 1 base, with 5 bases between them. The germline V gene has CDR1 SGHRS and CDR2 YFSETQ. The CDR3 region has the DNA TGCGCCAGCAGCTTGGACGTTTCTGGGGCCAACGTCCTGACTTTC. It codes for CASSLDVSGANVLTF.

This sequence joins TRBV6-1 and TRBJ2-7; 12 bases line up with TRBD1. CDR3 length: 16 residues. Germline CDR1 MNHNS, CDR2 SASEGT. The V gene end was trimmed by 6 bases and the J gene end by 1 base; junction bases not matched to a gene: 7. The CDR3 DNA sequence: TGTGCCAGCAGGGGACAGGGGGCGACCGTTTCCTACGAGCAGTACTTC. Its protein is CASRGQGATVSYEQYF.

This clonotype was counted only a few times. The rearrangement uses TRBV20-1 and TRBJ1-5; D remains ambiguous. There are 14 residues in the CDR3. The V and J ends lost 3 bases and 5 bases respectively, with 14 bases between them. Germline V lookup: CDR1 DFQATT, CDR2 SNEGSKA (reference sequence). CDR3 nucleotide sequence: TGCAGTGCTAGGCCCCCCAGATCTGATCAGCCCCAGCATTTT. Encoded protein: CSARPPRSDQPQHF.

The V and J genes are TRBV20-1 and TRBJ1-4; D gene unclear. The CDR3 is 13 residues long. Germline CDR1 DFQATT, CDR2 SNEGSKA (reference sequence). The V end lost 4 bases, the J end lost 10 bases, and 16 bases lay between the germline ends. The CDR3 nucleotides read TGCAGTGCTAAGGACCTATCGGAGGGAAAACTGTTTTTT. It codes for CSAKDLSEGKLFF.

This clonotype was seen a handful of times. CDR3 in amino acids: CASSSPKQFF. CDR3 nucleotide sequence: TGTGCCAGCAGTAGTCCGAAGCAGTTCTTC. This sequence joins TRBV2 and TRBJ2-1; no clear D. The germline gives CDR1 SNHLY, CDR2 FYNNEI. V was cut by 5 bases and J by 11 bases, with 7 bases left in between. The CDR3 totals 10 residues.

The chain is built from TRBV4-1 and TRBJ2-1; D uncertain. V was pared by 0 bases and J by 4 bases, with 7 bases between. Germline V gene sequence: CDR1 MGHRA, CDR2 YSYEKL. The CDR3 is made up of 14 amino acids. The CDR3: CASSQERLYNEQFF. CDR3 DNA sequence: TGCGCCAGCAGCCAAGAGCGCCTTTACAATGAGCAGTTCTTC.

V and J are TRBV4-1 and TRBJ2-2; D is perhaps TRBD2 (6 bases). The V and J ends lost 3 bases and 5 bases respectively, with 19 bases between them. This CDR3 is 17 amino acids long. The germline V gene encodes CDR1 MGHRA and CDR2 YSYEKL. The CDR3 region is CASSHPYRLARTGELFF. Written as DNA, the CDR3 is TGCGCCAGCAGCCACCCCTATAGGCTAGCGCGGACCGGGGAGCTGTTTTTT.

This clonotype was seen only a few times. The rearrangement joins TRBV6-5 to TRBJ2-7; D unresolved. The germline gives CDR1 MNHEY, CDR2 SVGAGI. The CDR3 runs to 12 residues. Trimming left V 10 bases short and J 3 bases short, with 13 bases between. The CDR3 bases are TGTGCCATAGGCGTCCCAAACTACGAGCAGTACTTC. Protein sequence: CAIGVPNYEQYF.